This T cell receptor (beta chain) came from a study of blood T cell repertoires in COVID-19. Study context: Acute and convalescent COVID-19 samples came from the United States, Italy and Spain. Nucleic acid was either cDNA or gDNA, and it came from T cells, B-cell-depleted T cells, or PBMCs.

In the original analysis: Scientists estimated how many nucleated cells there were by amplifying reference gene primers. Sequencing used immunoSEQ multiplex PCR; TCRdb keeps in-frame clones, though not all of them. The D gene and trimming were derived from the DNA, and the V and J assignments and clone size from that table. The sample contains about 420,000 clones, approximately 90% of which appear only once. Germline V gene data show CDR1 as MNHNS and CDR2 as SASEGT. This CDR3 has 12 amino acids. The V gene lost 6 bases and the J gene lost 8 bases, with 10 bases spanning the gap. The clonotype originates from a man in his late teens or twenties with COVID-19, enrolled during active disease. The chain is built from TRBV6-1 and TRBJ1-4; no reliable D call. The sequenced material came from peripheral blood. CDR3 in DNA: TGTGCCAGCAGGCAGACTACGGAAAAACTGTTTTTT. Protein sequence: CASRQTTEKLFF.